Below, 9 T cell receptor beta chains from the same sample are listed, as sequenced in a study of preoperative IRX-2 immunotherapy in early breast cancer. Treatment: preoperative locoregional IRX-2 cytokine immunotherapy. Clones were sequenced by immunoSEQ multiplex PCR, and TCRdb holds only the in-frame ones, with some missing. The sample includes roughly 25,000 clones, around 87% of them seen just once. Specimen: tumor tissue, collected after IRX-2 immunotherapy. These receptors all come from a human donor with breast cancer.

This chain connects TRBV10-3 to TRBJ2-2; 8 bases are shared with TRBD1. The V segment lost 6 bases and the J segment 6 bases; nucleotides outside the gene matches: 12. This CDR3 comprises 16 residues. The germline V gene encodes CDR1 ENHRY and CDR2 SYGVKD. CDR3 DNA: TGTGCCATCAGCTCACCCGGGACAGGCGGATCCGGGGAGCTGTTTTTT. Translation gives CAISSPGTGGSGELFF.

This clone was recorded once. This rearrangement joins TRBV5-1 to TRBJ2-7; 8 positions agree with TRBD1. Germline CDR1 reads SGHRS; CDR2 reads YFSETQ. The CDR3 extends over 14 amino acids. Trimming at V came to 7 bases and at J to 2 bases, leaving 8 bases not matched to a gene. The CDR3 loop is CASARTGMTYEQYF. DNA of the CDR3: TGCGCCAGCGCACGGACAGGGATGACCTACGAGCAGTACTTC.

The V and J genes are TRBV4-3 and TRBJ1-2; TRBD1 agrees at 7 bases. This CDR3 comprises 12 residues. Losses at the gene ends were 5 bases for V and 9 bases for J; bases not matched to a gene: 6. CDR1 and CDR2 (germline): LGHNA, YSLEER. CDR3 sequence: CASSRHRGRYTF. The CDR3 nucleotides are TGCGCCAGCAGCAGACACAGGGGCCGCTACACCTTC.

The chain carries TRBV10-1 and TRBJ2-6, with no clear D. There are 13 residues in the CDR3. The germline V and J ends were trimmed by 6 bases and 2 bases, with 5 bases remaining between them. Germline assignment: CDR1 WNHNN and CDR2 SYGVQD (reference sequence). The DNA of the CDR3 is TGCGCCAGCAGCGCAGCTGGGGCCAACGTCCTGACTTTC. Amino acid sequence: CASSAAGANVLTF.

V and J are TRBV6-1 and TRBJ2-7, with 9 bases lining up with TRBD1. The germline CDR1 and CDR2 sequences are MNHNS and SASEGT. V dropped 4 bases and J dropped 1; count of bases not matched to a gene: 11. CDR3 length: 17 amino acids. CDR3 amino acids: CASSATGGARRSYEQYF. The CDR3 bases are TGTGCCAGCAGTGCTACAGGGGGCGCACGTAGGTCCTACGAGCAGTACTTC.

The chain is built from TRBV28 and TRBJ1-4; possibly TRBD1 for D (5 bases). The V gene's germline CDR1 is MDHEN and CDR2 SYDVKM. The CDR3 covers 18 residues. V gave up 7 bases and J gave up 3 bases, with 24 bases separating them. The CDR3 region has the DNA TGTGCCAGCAACTCCCCGGGGACCGGCATTCCGGCTAATGAAAAACTGTTTTTT. Translation gives CASNSPGTGIPANEKLFF.

This chain joins TRBV18 and TRBJ2-1; 8 bases agree with TRBD2. The CDR3 runs 17 residues. V shed 3 bases, J shed 6 bases, and the junction held 13 bases outside the gene matches. Germline V lookup: CDR1 KGHSH, CDR2 LQKENI. The DNA of the CDR3 is TGTGCCAGCTCACCCGGCTTAGCGGGAAAAGTAGTCAATGAGCAGTTCTTC. This encodes CASSPGLAGKVVNEQFF.

The chain couples TRBV19 to TRBJ1-5, with 12 bases aligning to TRBD1. V lost 3 bases and J lost 1; bases outside the gene matches: 10. The CDR3 has 19 amino acids. CDR1 is LNHDA, CDR2 SQIVND, per germline (reference sequence). CDR3 bases: TGTGCCAGTAGTATCAAGCGGGACAGGGGGCGGATAAGCAATCAGCCCCAGCATTTT. It encodes CASSIKRDRGRISNQPQHF.

V gene TRBV7-8 combines with J gene TRBJ2-7, with D tentatively TRBD1 (6 bases). CDR1 and CDR2 from the germline V gene are SGHVS and FQNEAQ. The CDR3 is 13 residues long. The ends were cut back, 5 bases at V and 3 bases at J, with 11 bases in the middle. CDR3 bases: TGTGCCAGCAGCCGGGACACCTACTACGAGCAGTACTTC. It codes for CASSRDTYYEQYF.